This TCR beta chain was recovered during a study of T cells in tumors after PD-1 blockade. On the study more broadly: Each patient got pembrolizumab 200 mg every 3 weeks or cemiplimab 350 mg every 2 weeks.

Generated by immunoSEQ multiplex PCR, the TCRdb table keeps only in-frame clones and is missing some. In the table there are thousands of clones, roughly 80% of which are singletons. V lost 3 bases to trimming and J lost 3 bases, with 5 bases between them. This CDR3 region has 11 residues. Germline-derived CDR1 and CDR2 are DFQATT and SNEGSKA (reference sequence). Sequenced here: PBMCs, sampled after anti-PD-1 therapy. The receptor comes from a human donor with advanced basal cell or squamous cell carcinoma (not recorded which). The chain carries TRBV20-1 and TRBJ2-5; D is undetermined. The CDR3 sequence is CSARPEETQYF. Here the CDR3 DNA reads TGCAGTGCTAGGCCCGAAGAGACCCAGTACTTC.